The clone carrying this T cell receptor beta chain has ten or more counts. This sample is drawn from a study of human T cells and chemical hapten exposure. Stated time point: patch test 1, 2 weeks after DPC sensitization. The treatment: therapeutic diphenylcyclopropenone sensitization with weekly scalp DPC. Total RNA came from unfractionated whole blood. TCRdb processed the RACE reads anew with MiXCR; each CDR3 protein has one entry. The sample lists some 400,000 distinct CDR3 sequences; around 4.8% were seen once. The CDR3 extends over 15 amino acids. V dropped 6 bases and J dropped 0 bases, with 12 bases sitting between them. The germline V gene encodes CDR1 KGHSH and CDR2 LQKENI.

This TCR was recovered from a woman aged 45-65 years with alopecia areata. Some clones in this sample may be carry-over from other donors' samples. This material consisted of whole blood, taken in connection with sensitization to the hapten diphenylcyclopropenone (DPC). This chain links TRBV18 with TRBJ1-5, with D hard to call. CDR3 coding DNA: TGTGCCAGCTCCCTCCTGGGAGATAGCAATCAGCCCCAGCATTTT. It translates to CASSLLGDSNQPQHF.